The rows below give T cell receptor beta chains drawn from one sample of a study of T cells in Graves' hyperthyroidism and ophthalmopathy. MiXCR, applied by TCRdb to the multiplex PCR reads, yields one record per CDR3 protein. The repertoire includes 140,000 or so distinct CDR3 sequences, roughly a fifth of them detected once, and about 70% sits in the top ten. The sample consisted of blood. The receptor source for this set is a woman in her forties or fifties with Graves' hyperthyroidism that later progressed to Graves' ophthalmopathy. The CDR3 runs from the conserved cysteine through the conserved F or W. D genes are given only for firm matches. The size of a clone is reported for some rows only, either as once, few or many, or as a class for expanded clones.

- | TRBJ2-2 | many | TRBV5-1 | TGCGCCAGCAGCGCTGGGGGGGCCAGCGGGGAGCTGTTTTTT | CASSAGGASGELFF
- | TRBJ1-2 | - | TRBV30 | TGTGCCTGGAGATTCTTCCAGGGCGGCTATGGCTACACCTTC | CAWRFFQGGYGYTF
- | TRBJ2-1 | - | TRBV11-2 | TGTGCCAGCAGCCGCACCGGGGGAACCTACAATGAGCAGTTCTTC | CASSRTGGTYNEQFF
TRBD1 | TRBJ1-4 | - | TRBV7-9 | TGTGCCAGCAGCCTGACAGGGGGCGGGTTGGGAAATGAAAAACTGTTTTTT | CASSLTGGGLGNEKLFF
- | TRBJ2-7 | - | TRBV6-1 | TGTGCCAGCAGTCCATCCGGGACTCGTTATGAGCAGTACTTC | CASSPSGTRYEQYF
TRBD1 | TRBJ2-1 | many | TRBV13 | TGTGCCAGCAGCTTAGGCCAGGGGGCAAGGGAGCAGTTCTTC | CASSLGQGAREQFF
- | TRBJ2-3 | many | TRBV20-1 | TGCAGTGCTAGGTCTGGCGCAGGAACCACAGATACGCAGTATTTT | CSARSGAGTTDTQYF
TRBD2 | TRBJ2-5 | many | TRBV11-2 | TGTGCCAGCAGCTTAGAAGCGGGGGGAGCGACCCAGTACTTC | CASSLEAGGATQYF
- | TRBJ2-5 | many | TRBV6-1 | TGTGCCAGCAGTCAGGGGTTACAAGAGACCCAGTACTTC | CASSQGLQETQYF
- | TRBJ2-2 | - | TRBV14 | TGTGCCAGCAGCCAAGTCAGGGCCGGCACCGGGGAGCTGTTTTTT | CASSQVRAGTGELFF
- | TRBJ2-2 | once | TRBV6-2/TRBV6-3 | TGTGCCAGCAGTTACAGGCGGACAGCGAACACCGGGGAGCTGTTTTTT | CASSYRRTANTGELFF
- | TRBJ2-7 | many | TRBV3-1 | TGTGCCAGCGCGGGCCGGCTCGAGCAGTACTTC | CASAGRLEQYF
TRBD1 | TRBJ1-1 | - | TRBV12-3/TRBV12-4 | TGTGCCAGCAGTTTGACAGGGCTGAGAACTGAAGCTTTCTTT | CASSLTGLRTEAFF
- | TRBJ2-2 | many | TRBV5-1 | TGCGCCAGCAGCCCGGGAGCGGCTGGTACCGGGGAGCTGTTTTTT | CASSPGAAGTGELFF
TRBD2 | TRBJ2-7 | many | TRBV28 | TGTGCCAGCACCGACCATAGCGGGAGAAAATCCTACGAGCAGTACTTC | CASTDHSGRKSYEQYF
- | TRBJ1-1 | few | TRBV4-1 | TGCGCCAGCAGCCAAGGTCCGGGGACGTCCCGAGAAGCTTTCTTT | CASSQGPGTSREAFF
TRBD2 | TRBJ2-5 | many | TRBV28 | TGTGCCAGCAGTCAGGGACTAGCAACGGGGACCCAGTACTTC | CASSQGLATGTQYF
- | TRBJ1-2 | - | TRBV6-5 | TGTGCCAGCAGTTCCCTCCGGGGGGGGTTGAACTATGGCTACACCTTC | CASSSLRGGLNYGYTF
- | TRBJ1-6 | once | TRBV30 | TGTGCCTGGGGGCCCGGTCAGGTTCGGCACTTT | CAWGPGQVRHF
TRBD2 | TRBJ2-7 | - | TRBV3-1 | TGTGCCAGCAGCCAAAATGGGGCGGGAGGGCCCTACGAGCAGTACTTC | CASSQNGAGGPYEQYF
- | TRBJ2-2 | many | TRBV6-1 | TGTGCCAGCAGTCCGCGGGACTTTGTCTGGGAGCTGTTTTTT | CASSPRDFVWELFF
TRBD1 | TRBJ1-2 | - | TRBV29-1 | TGCAGCGTGGGACAGGGGGCTCGTGGCTACACCTTC | CSVGQGARGYTF
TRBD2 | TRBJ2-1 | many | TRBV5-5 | TGTGCCAGCAGTCGTCTAGCGGGAGGGGGGGATGAGCAGTTCTTC | CASSRLAGGGDEQFF
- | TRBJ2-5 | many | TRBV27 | TGTGCCAGCAAGGCCGGGAGCGCCAGGGGAGAGACCCAGTACTTC | CASKAGSARGETQYF
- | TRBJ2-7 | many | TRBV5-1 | TGCGCCAGCAGCTCCACGTCCTACGAGCAGTACTTC | CASSSTSYEQYF
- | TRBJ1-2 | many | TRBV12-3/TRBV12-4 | TGTGCCAGCAGTTTCGGTCCGGGTGGCTACACCTTC | CASSFGPGGYTF
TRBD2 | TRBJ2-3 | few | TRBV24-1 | TGTGCCACCAGTGACCAGCGACTAGCGGGAGGGGCAAGTACGCAGTATTTT | CATSDQRLAGGASTQYF
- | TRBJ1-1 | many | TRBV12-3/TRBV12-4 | TGTGCCAGCAGCTCACAGGGTGTGAGGACTGAAGCTTTCTTT | CASSSQGVRTEAFF
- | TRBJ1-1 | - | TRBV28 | TGTGCCAGCACCCCCCTGGGGTTCATGAACACTGAAGCTTTCTTT | CASTPLGFMNTEAFF
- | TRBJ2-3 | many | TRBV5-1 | TGCGCCAGCAGCTTGGGGGCATCTGCTAGCACAGATACGCAGTATTTT | CASSLGASASTDTQYF
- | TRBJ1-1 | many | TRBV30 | TGTGCCTGGAGTGAGAGGACTGAAGCTTTCTTT | CAWSERTEAFF
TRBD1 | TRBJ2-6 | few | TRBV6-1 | TGTGCCAGCACGCCGACAGGGGGCGCGATAGGGGCCAACGTCCTGACTTTC | CASTPTGGAIGANVLTF
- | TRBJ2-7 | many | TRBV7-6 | TGTGCCAGCAGCTTAGCGGGGACGGCACTGGGCTACGAGCAGTACTTC | CASSLAGTALGYEQYF
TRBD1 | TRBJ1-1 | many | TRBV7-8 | TGTGCCAGCAGCCCCGGGACAGGTTACACTGAAGCTTTCTTT | CASSPGTGYTEAFF
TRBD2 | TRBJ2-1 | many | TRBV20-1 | TGCAGTGCTAGGCCCATGGCGGGAGGGTACAATGAGCAGTTCTTC | CSARPMAGGYNEQFF
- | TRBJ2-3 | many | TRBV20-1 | TGCAGATGTAGCGTGGGAAGGGGGACAGATACGCAGTATTTT | CRCSVGRGTDTQYF
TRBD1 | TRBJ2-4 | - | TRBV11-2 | TGTGCCAGCAGCTTAGATTGGGGACAGGGTCGACAAAACATTCAGTACTTC | CASSLDWGQGRQNIQYF
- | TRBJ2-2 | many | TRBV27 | TGTGCCAGCAGTTTATCAGCAGGGTGGAACACCGGGGAGCTGTTTTTT | CASSLSAGWNTGELFF
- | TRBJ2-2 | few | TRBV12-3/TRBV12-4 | TGTGCCAGCAGTTTGCAGGAGAACACCGGGGAGCTGTTTTTT | CASSLQENTGELFF
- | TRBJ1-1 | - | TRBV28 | TGTGCCAGCAGCTCCGGGGCAGGTACGGAGAAAACTGAAGCTTTCTTT | CASSSGAGTEKTEAFF
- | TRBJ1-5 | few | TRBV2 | TGTGCCAGCACCAGAAGGCCGAATAGCAATCAGCCCCAGCATTTT | CASTRRPNSNQPQHF
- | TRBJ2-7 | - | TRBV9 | TGTGCCAGCAGCGAAGGTTCCCAAGGTTCCTACGAGCAGTACTTC | CASSEGSQGSYEQYF
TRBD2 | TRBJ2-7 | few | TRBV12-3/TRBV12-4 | TGTGCCAGCAGTTTAGCGAGCGGGAGCTCCTACGAGCAGTACTTC | CASSLASGSSYEQYF
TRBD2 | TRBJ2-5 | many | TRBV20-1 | TGCAGTGCTAGACTAGCGGGAGAGACCCAGTACTTC | CSARLAGETQYF
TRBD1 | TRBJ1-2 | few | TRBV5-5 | TGTGCCAGCAGTCCGGACAGGGCAAGAGCCCACACCTTC | CASSPDRARAHTF
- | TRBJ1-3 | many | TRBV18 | TGTGCCAGCTCACCGGGAGGACCCTCTTTCTCTGGAAACACCATATATTTT | CASSPGGPSFSGNTIYF
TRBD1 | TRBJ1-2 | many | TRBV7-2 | TGTGCCAGCAGCCCTTGGACAGGGGGCATCGGCTACACCTTC | CASSPWTGGIGYTF
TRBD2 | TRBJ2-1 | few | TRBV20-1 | TGCAGTGCCCCGAAGGGCGGGAGGGAGGGAGACGAGCAGTTCTTC | CSAPKGGREGDEQFF
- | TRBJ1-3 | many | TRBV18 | TGTGCCAGCTCACCATCGACAGGAGTCTCTGGAAACACCATATATTTT | CASSPSTGVSGNTIYF
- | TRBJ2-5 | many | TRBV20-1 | TGCAGTGCTAGTTATGACCAAGAGACCCAGTACTTC | CSASYDQETQYF
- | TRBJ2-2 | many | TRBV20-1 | TGCAGTGCCTCGGGGCAGTACACCGGGGAGCTGTTTTTT | CSASGQYTGELFF
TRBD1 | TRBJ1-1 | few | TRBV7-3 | TGTGCCAGCAGCTCTCAGGGGGCGCATGAAGCTTTCTTT | CASSSQGAHEAFF
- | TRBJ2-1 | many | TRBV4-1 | TGCGCCAGCAGCCAAGGGGGTGCCGGCCCCGCCTACAATGAGCAGTTCTTC | CASSQGGAGPAYNEQFF
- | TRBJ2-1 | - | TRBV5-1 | TGCGCCAGCAGCCCCGCCTCCGGGACTCACGTCTACAATGAGCAGTTCTTC | CASSPASGTHVYNEQFF
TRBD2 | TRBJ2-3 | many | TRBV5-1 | TGCGCCAGCAGCCCCTGGACTAGCGGGAGAGTTGACGTGACAGATACGCAGTATTTT | CASSPWTSGRVDVTDTQYF